The 16 T cell receptor beta chains presented below share a single source sample, sequenced in a study of shared clonotypes between healthy human individuals. The table came from immunoSEQ multiplex PCR; TCRdb's copy has only in-frame clones and leaves some out. The data show under 1,100,000 clones, about 84% seen once. The material sequenced was memory CD4+ T cells from PBMCs. The subset: CD45RA-negative fraction. The receptors were sampled from a young man in good health. Some clones in this sample may be carry-over from other donors' samples.

CDR3 DNA sequence: TGTGCCAGCAGCCACTCAGGGAGTAAAGATGAGCAGTTCTTC. Translating it yields CASSHSGSKDEQFF. The chain uses TRBV4-2 and TRBJ2-1; D may correspond to TRBD1 or TRBD2 (5 bases each). Germline CDR1 and CDR2: LGHNA and YNFKEQ. The CDR3 runs 14 residues. Deletions cut 3 bases from V and 8 bases from J, with 14 bases between.

The gene calls are TRBV5-1 and TRBJ1-4; 8 bases are a match to TRBD1. Germline V gene lookup returns CDR1 SGHRS and CDR2 YFSETQ. The CDR3 is 15 amino acids. Trimming cost V 3 bases and J 3 bases; bases outside gene matches: 4. Here the CDR3 DNA reads TGCGCCAGCAGCTCGCTGACAGGGGCTAATGAAAAACTGTTTTTT. Protein product: CASSSLTGANEKLFF.

In its sample, this clone was seen a few times. The chain couples TRBV6-1 to TRBJ1-1; D not resolved. The CDR3 has 14 residues. Trimming cost V 0 bases and J 5 bases, with 10 bases left between them. CDR1 and CDR2 (germline): MNHNS, SASEGT. DNA for the CDR3: TGTGCCAGCAGTGAAGCGTCGCGGTTAACTGAAGCTTTCTTT. The encoded protein is CASSEASRLTEAFF.

The genes are TRBV6-4 and TRBJ2-7, with a weak D call TRBD2 (6 bases). Germline V lookup: CDR1 MRHNA, CDR2 SNTAGT. The CDR3 runs to 13 residues. Trimming removed 4 bases from V and 3 bases from J, with 10 bases in between. The CDR3 spells CASSAGAGYEQYF. The CDR3 bases are TGTGCCAGCAGTGCGGGAGCCGGCTACGAGCAGTACTTC.

As for this clone: Other DNA sequences from this sample encode an identical CDR3 as well. V and J are TRBV5-1 and TRBJ2-3, with 12 positions matching TRBD2. Germline CDR1 and CDR2: SGHRS and YFSETQ. Germline trimming cut 4 bases from V and 0 bases from J; bases unmatched to any gene: 3. This CDR3 comprises 16 residues. CDR3 region: CASSPGTSGSTDTQYF. The CDR3 bases are TGCGCCAGCAGCCCGGGGACTAGCGGGAGCACAGATACGCAGTATTTT.

The V call is TRBV21-1, the J call TRBJ2-5. TRBV21-1 is reported as a pseudogene. The CDR3 extends over 15 amino acids. CDR3 bases: TGTGCCAGCAGCATCCTGCCGGGGCGAAAAGAGACCCAGTACTTC. Its protein product is CASSILPGRKETQYF.

The chain employs TRBV25-1 and TRBJ2-5, with 8 bases identical to TRBD1. The DNA end is more similar to TRBJ2-7, so the J call may be wrong. Germline CDR1 is MGHDK and CDR2 is SYGVNS. CDR3 length equals 14 residues. CDR3 residues: CASSGGTGLYEQYF. The DNA of the CDR3 is TGTGCCAGCAGTGGAGGGACAGGCCTTTACGAGCAGTACTTC.

This clone was found many times. The chain uses TRBV18 and TRBJ2-7, with 8 nucleotides matching TRBD2. This CDR3 is 14 amino acids long. Looked up from germline, CDR1 is KGHSH and CDR2 is LQKENI. J lost 5 bases, V lost 3 bases, and 6 bases had no gene match. CDR3 residues: CASSPGLVSDEQYF. The CDR3 DNA is TGTGCCAGCTCACCGGGACTAGTTTCCGACGAGCAGTACTTC.

The rearrangement links TRBV5-1 to TRBJ2-5; D unclear. This CDR3 is built from 15 residues. Trimming took off 4 bases at V and 4 bases at J, with 17 bases between the two ends. Germline lookup yields CDR1 SGHRS and CDR2 YFSETQ. Here the CDR3 DNA reads TGCGCCAGCAGCCTAGTCCGGCCCGGCAGAGAGACCCAGTACTTC. Residues: CASSLVRPGRETQYF.

About this clone itself: This sample includes further DNA sequences coding for the same CDR3. V is TRBV5-1 and J is TRBJ2-3, with TRBD2 identical over 11 bases. From germline, CDR1 is SGHRS and CDR2 YFSETQ. The CDR3 totals 16 residues. V gave up 3 bases and J gave up 2 bases; unmatched junction bases: 5. The CDR3: CASSSGLAGSTDTQYF. The CDR3 DNA is TGCGCCAGCAGCTCCGGACTAGCGGGTTCCACAGATACGCAGTATTTT.

This clone was picked up a small number of times. This chain connects TRBV4-1 to TRBJ2-5; 9 bases agree with TRBD1. J gave up 4 bases and V 4 bases, and 10 bases lay outside the gene matches. Germline loops: CDR1 MGHRA, CDR2 YSYEKL. The CDR3 is 16 residues long. As DNA, the CDR3 is TGCGCCAGCAGCCCACTCCCCACAGGGGGCGGAGAGACCCAGTACTTC. Translation gives CASSPLPTGGGETQYF.

The V gene is TRBV4-1, the J gene TRBJ2-1, with 16 bases that match TRBD2. Germline loops: CDR1 MGHRA, CDR2 YSYEKL. The CDR3 runs 19 residues. The trim removed 3 bases at V and 0 bases at J, leaving 5 bases unmatched. CDR3 in amino acids: CASSHPGLAGGTSYNEQFF. The CDR3 coding sequence is TGCGCCAGCAGCCACCCGGGACTAGCGGGGGGGACCTCCTACAATGAGCAGTTCTTC.

This clone was detected many times. CDR3 loop: CAWSGDSLAEAFF. In nucleotides, the CDR3 is TGTGCCTGGTCAGGGGACAGTCTGGCTGAAGCTTTCTTT. This chain uses TRBV30 with TRBJ1-1; 7 nucleotides agree with TRBD1. Germline CDR1 and CDR2: GTSNPN and SVGIG (reference sequence). This CDR3 is built from 13 residues. V shed 5 bases and J 6 bases; nucleotides not matched to a gene: 9.

The chain is built from TRBV7-9 and TRBJ2-7; a possible D gene is TRBD2 (6 bases). CDR1 and CDR2 (germline): SEHNR, FQNEAQ (reference sequence). This CDR3 comprises 15 residues. Trimming stripped 5 bases from V and 2 bases from J, with 16 bases between. The CDR3 spells CASSPEGRGTYEQYF. DNA of the CDR3: TGTGCCAGCAGCCCGGAGGGTCGCGGGACCTACGAGCAGTACTTC.

This rearrangement joins TRBV5-1 to TRBJ1-1; TRBD1 might be the D (5 bases). CDR1 is SGHRS and CDR2 is YFSETQ in the germline V gene. The V end was cut by 4 bases, the J end by 10 bases, with 17 bases between. This CDR3 comprises 13 residues. The CDR3 DNA reads TGCGCCAGCAGCCTCCAAGCAGGGTCGGGAGCTTTCTTT. It yields the protein CASSLQAGSGAFF.

The chain carries TRBV19 and TRBJ1-2, with 10 nucleotides matching TRBD1. V was pared by 4 bases and J by 0 bases, with 11 bases of the junction left unmatched. The germline gives CDR1 LNHDA, CDR2 SQIVND (reference sequence). This CDR3 is built from 18 residues. The CDR3 DNA follows: TGTGCCAGTAGTACCAGACAGGGGGCCCGGACAGCTAACTATGGCTACACCTTC. Translating gives CASSTRQGARTANYGYTF.